Listed below are T cell receptor beta chains from one sample, sequenced in a study of beta chain features in type 1 diabetes. Measured with immunoSEQ multiplex PCR; TCRdb has only the in-frame clones, and not every one. The top ten clones hold about 0.012% of a sample with roughly 280,000 clones, about 23% of them seen once. The sequencing input was naive CD4+ T cells from blood. The origin of the receptors is a woman aged 25 to 45 with type 1 diabetes. CDR3s include the opening cysteine and the closing phenylalanine or tryptophan. The D gene is left open where the match is weak. Some rows have no size entry. The others give once, few or many, or a class for an expanded clone.

CDR3nt	CDR3aa	j_gene	d_gene	v_gene	abundance
TGTGCCAGCAGCGTAGTTCCACTAGCGTCGGCCGGGGAGCTGTTTTTT	CASSVVPLASAGELFF	TRBJ2-2	TRBD2	TRBV9	NA
TGTGCCAGCAGCTTAGGTCTAGCGGGAGCTGATACGCAGTATTTT	CASSLGLAGADTQYF	TRBJ2-3	TRBD2	TRBV7-8	few
TGTGCCAGCAGTGTGGCGGGAAACGGGGAGCAGTTCTTC	CASSVAGNGEQFF	TRBJ2-1	NA	TRBV25-1	NA
TGCGCCAGCAGCGCTACAGGGTACTCCTACAATGAGCAGTTCTTC	CASSATGYSYNEQFF	TRBJ2-1	NA	TRBV5-1	few
TGTGCCAGCAGTACCCCAGGGGGCACTGAAGCTTTCTTT	CASSTPGGTEAFF	TRBJ1-1	TRBD1	TRBV28	NA
TGTGCCAGCAGTGGGACAGTCGAGAACTACGAGCAGTACTTC	CASSGTVENYEQYF	TRBJ2-7	NA	TRBV25-1	NA
TGTGCCAGCAGCTTATTTCAGGGGGCAGATACGCAGTATTTT	CASSLFQGADTQYF	TRBJ2-3	TRBD1	TRBV7-3	NA
TGTGCCAGCAGTGTTGCTAGCGGGAGTTTAGATGAGCAGTTCTTC	CASSVASGSLDEQFF	TRBJ2-1	TRBD2	TRBV2	NA
TGCAGCGTTGAAACTAGTTCCACCTACGAGCAGTACTTC	CSVETSSTYEQYF	TRBJ2-7	NA	TRBV29-1	NA
TGCGCCAGCAGCTTGATCGGTAGTAGCGATACGCAGTATTTT	CASSLIGSSDTQYF	TRBJ2-3	NA	TRBV5-1	NA
TGTGCCAGCAGCGCGGGACTAGCGATGAATGAGCAGTTCTTC	CASSAGLAMNEQFF	TRBJ2-1	TRBD2	TRBV9	few
TGTGCCAGCAGTACTAGCGGGAGGGTCAATGAGCAGTTCTTC	CASSTSGRVNEQFF	TRBJ2-1	TRBD2	TRBV13	NA
TGTGCCTGGAGCGGAGTAGCGTGGGAGGGCGAGCAGTACTTC	CAWSGVAWEGEQYF	TRBJ2-7	TRBD2	TRBV30	NA
TGTGCCAGCAGTGAGGGCATGGGCTATGGCTACACCTTC	CASSEGMGYGYTF	TRBJ1-2	NA	TRBV2	NA
TGTGCCAGCAGTTACATGGCAGGCACAGATACGCAGTATTTT	CASSYMAGTDTQYF	TRBJ2-3	NA	TRBV6-5	NA
TGTGCCAGCAGTTTTGGCGGTTTTAGGAAGGGGCCGACCTACGAGCAGTACTTC	CASSFGGFRKGPTYEQYF	TRBJ2-7	NA	TRBV28	NA
TGTGCCAGCAACCTGGGACAGGGGAATCAGCCCCAGCATTTT	CASNLGQGNQPQHF	TRBJ1-5	TRBD1	TRBV2	few
TGTGCCTGGAGTGTCACAGGGCGAGAGACCCAGTACTTC	CAWSVTGRETQYF	TRBJ2-5	NA	TRBV30	NA
TGTGCCAGCAGCTTATGGAGCAGGGTCGTAGAGACCCAGTACTTC	CASSLWSRVVETQYF	TRBJ2-5	NA	TRBV11-2	few
TGTGCCAGCACCGGGACTAGCGTTTCCTACGAGCAGTACTTC	CASTGTSVSYEQYF	TRBJ2-7	TRBD2	TRBV7-9	few
TGTGCCAGCTCACCCAGGCCCAAAGCTCCTGAAGCTTTCTTT	CASSPRPKAPEAFF	TRBJ1-1	NA	TRBV18	NA
TGTGCCAGCAGCTTACAGGGATATAGCACAGATACGCAGTATTTT	CASSLQGYSTDTQYF	TRBJ2-3	NA	TRBV7-2	once
TGTGCCAGCAGTGAAGCCCAGCGGGCTGGCTACACCTTC	CASSEAQRAGYTF	TRBJ1-2	NA	TRBV2	few
TGTGCCAGTAGTATCCTGACAGGAGCTGAGCAGTTCTTC	CASSILTGAEQFF	TRBJ2-1	NA	TRBV19	NA
TGTGCCAGCAGCGTAGGAGCGGACTACGAGCAGTACTTC	CASSVGADYEQYF	TRBJ2-7	NA	TRBV9	NA
TGTGCCTGGAGCCCCCCTAGCGTACATGAGCAGTTCTTC	CAWSPPSVHEQFF	TRBJ2-1	NA	TRBV30	once
TGTGCCAGCAGCCCGAGAGGGTCCGGGGCCAACGTCCTGACTTTC	CASSPRGSGANVLTF	TRBJ2-6	NA	TRBV9	NA